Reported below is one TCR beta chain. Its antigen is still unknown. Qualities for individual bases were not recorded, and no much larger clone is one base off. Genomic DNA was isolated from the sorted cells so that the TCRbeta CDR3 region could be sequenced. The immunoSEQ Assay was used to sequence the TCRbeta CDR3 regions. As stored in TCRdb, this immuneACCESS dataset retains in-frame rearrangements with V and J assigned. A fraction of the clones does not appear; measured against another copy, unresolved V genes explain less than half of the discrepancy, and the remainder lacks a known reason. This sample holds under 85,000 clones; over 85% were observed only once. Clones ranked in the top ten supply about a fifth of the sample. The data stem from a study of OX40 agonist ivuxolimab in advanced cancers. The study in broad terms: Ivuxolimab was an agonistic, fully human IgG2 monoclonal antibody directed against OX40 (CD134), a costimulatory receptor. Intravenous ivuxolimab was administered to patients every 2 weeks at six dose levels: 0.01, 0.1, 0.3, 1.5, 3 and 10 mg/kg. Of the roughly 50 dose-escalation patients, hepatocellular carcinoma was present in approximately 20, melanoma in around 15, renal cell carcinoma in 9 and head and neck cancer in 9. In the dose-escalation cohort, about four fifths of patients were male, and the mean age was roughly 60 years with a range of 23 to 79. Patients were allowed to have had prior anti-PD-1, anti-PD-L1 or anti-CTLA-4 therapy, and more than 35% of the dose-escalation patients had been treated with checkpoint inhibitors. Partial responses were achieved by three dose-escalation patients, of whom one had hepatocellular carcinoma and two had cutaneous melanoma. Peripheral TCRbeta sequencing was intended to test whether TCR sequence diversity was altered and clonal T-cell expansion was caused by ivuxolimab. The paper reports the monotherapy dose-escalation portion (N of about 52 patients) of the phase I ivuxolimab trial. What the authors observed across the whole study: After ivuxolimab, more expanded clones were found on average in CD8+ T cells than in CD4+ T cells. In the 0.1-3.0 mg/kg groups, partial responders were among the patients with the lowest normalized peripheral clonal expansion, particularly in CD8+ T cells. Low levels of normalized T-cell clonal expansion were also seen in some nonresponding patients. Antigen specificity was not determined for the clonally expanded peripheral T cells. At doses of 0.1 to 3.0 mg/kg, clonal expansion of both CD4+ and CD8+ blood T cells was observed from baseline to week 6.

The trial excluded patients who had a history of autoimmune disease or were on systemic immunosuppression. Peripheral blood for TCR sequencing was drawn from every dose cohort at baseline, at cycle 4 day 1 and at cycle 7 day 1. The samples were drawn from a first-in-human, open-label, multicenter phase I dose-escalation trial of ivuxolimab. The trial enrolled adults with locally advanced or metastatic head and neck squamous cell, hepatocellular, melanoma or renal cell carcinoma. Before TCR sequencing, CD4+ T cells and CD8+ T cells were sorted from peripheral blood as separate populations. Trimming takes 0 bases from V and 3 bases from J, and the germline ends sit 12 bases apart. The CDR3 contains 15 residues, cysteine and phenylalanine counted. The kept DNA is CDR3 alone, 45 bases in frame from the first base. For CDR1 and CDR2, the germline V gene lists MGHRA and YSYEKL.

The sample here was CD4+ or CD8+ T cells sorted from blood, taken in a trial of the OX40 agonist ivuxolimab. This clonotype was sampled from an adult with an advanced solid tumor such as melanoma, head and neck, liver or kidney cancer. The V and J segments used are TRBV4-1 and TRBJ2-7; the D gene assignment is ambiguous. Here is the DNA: TGCGCCAGCAGCCAAGAGAACTACAGCAACTACGAGCAGTACTTC. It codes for CASSQENYSNYEQYF.